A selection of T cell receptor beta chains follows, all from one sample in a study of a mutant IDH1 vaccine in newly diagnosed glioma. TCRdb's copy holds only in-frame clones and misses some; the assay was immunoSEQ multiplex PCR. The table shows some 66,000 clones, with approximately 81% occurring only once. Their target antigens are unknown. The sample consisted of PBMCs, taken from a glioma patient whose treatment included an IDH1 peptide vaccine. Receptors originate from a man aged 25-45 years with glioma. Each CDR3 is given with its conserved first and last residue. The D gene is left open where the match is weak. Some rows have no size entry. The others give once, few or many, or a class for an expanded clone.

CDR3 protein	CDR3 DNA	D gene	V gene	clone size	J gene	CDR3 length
CASKDIPYEQYF	TGTGCCAGCAAAGACATCCCCTACGAGCAGTACTTC	NA	TRBV28	NA	TRBJ2-7	12
CATTPPRDTGELFF	TGTGCCACCACCCCGCCCAGGGACACCGGGGAGCTGTTTTTT	NA	TRBV15	NA	TRBJ2-2	14
CASSMRDSPSGNTIYF	TGTGCCAGTAGTATGCGGGACAGTCCCTCTGGAAACACCATATATTTT	TRBD1	TRBV19	NA	TRBJ1-3	16
CASSEASGGGYGYTF	TGTGCCAGCAGTGAAGCAAGCGGGGGGGGCTATGGCTACACCTTC	NA	TRBV2	NA	TRBJ1-2	15
CASSLRKAGGLWETQYF	TGTGCCAGCAGCTTACGGAAAGCGGGGGGGCTATGGGAGACCCAGTACTTC	TRBD2	TRBV7-8	NA	TRBJ2-5	17
CASSEYRNTGELFF	TGTGCCAGCAGTGAATATAGGAACACCGGGGAGCTGTTTTTT	NA	TRBV6-1	NA	TRBJ2-2	14
CASSFADDRGSYEQYF	TGTGCCAGCAGTTTCGCAGACGACAGGGGGTCCTACGAGCAGTACTTC	TRBD1	TRBV27	NA	TRBJ2-7	16
CASSPSLGALGTETQYF	TGTGCCAGCAGCCCCTCTTTGGGCGCACTTGGTACAGAGACCCAGTACTTC	NA	TRBV9	once	TRBJ2-5	17
CASRTDYFSGNTIYF	TGTGCCAGTAGGACGGATTATTTCTCTGGAAACACCATATATTTT	NA	TRBV19	NA	TRBJ1-3	15
CASSLYVTGETGAQYF	TGCGCCAGCAGCTTGTATGTGACAGGGGAAACTGGGGCCCAGTACTTC	TRBD1	TRBV5-1	NA	TRBJ2-5	16
CASSLQNYEQYF	TGTGCCAGCAGCTTGCAAAACTACGAGCAGTACTTC	NA	TRBV5-4	NA	TRBJ2-7	12
CASSLSADSPLHF	TGTGCCAGCAGCTTATCGGCAGATTCACCCCTCCACTTT	NA	TRBV7-9	few	TRBJ1-6	13
CASSERVLAGVYTGELFF	TGTGCCAGCAGCGAGAGGGTATTAGCGGGGGTATACACCGGGGAGCTGTTTTTT	TRBD2	TRBV9	NA	TRBJ2-2	18
CASSPGVLNTEAFF	TGTGCCAGCAGCCCAGGGGTGCTGAACACTGAAGCTTTCTTT	NA	TRBV7-6	few	TRBJ1-1	14
CASSLADEQFF	TGTGCCAGCAGCCTCGCAGATGAGCAGTTCTTC	NA	TRBV7-9	NA	TRBJ2-1	11
CAIIQDRVAYEQYF	TGTGCCATCATCCAGGACAGGGTGGCCTACGAGCAGTACTTC	TRBD1	TRBV10-3	NA	TRBJ2-7	14
CAWSGDSNQPQHF	TGTGCCTGGAGTGGCGATAGCAATCAGCCCCAGCATTTT	NA	TRBV30	few	TRBJ1-5	13
CASSIRTLRASGGTHSSYNEQFF	TGTGCCAGTAGTATAAGGACCCTTAGGGCTAGCGGGGGGACCCATAGCTCCTACAATGAGCAGTTCTTC	TRBD2	TRBV19	once	TRBJ2-1	23
CASSSLQGGGSLSYEQYF	TGTGCCAGCAGCTCCCTTCAGGGCGGGGGGTCCCTCTCCTACGAGCAGTACTTC	TRBD2	TRBV4-2	NA	TRBJ2-7	18
CASSTGGFYGYTF	TGTGCCAGCAGTACCGGGGGCTTTTATGGCTACACCTTC	NA	TRBV28	NA	TRBJ1-2	13
CAWKGVFGEAFF	TGTGCCTGGAAAGGGGTGTTTGGTGAAGCTTTCTTT	NA	TRBV30	few	TRBJ1-1	12
CASSLLSGGAREQYF	TGTGCCAGCAGTTTATTGAGCGGGGGGGCCCGAGAGCAGTACTTC	TRBD2	TRBV27	NA	TRBJ2-7	15
CASSPPQGGAQPQHF	TGTGCCAGCTCTCCCCCCCAGGGCGGTGCTCAGCCCCAGCATTTT	NA	TRBV18	NA	TRBJ1-5	15
CASSLASIDTQYF	TGCGCCAGCAGCTTGGCTAGTATTGATACGCAGTATTTT	NA	TRBV5-1	once	TRBJ2-3	13
CASSLDLAGGGGYTF	TGTGCCAGCAGCTTGGATCTAGCTGGGGGAGGGGGCTACACCTTC	NA	TRBV5-4	NA	TRBJ1-2	15
CAISEPSSYEQYF	TGTGCCATCAGTGAGCCTAGCTCCTACGAGCAGTACTTC	NA	TRBV10-3	NA	TRBJ2-7	13
CASSKLVAQETQYF	TGCGCCAGCAGCAAGCTTGTTGCCCAAGAGACCCAGTACTTC	NA	TRBV5-1	NA	TRBJ2-5	14
CASSPPSLVGELFF	TGTGCCAGCTCACCACCTTCTCTCGTCGGGGAGCTGTTTTTT	NA	TRBV18	NA	TRBJ2-2	14
CASSLGVNQPQHF	TGTGCCAGCAGCTTAGGGGTGAATCAGCCCCAGCATTTT	NA	TRBV11-2	NA	TRBJ1-5	13
CASSVRQTQETQYF	TGTGCCAGCAGCGTACGACAGACTCAAGAGACCCAGTACTTC	NA	TRBV9	NA	TRBJ2-5	14
CSAIPEHVQFF	TGCAGTGCCATCCCTGAACATGTTCAGTTCTTC	NA	TRBV20-1	NA	TRBJ2-1	11
CASSFGTGGEKLFF	TGCGCCAGCAGCTTCGGGACAGGGGGGGAAAAACTGTTTTTT	TRBD1	TRBV5-1	NA	TRBJ1-4	14
CASSPSMAGGAQPQHF	TGTGCCAGCTCACCTTCGATGGCAGGAGGTGCTCAGCCCCAGCATTTT	NA	TRBV18	NA	TRBJ1-5	16
CASSLAIIGGILSDTQYF	TGCGCCAGCAGCTTGGCTATAATAGGGGGCATTCTTTCAGATACGCAGTATTTT	TRBD1	TRBV5-1	NA	TRBJ2-3	18
CASSDRAGTHYGYTF	TGTGCCAGCAGTGACCGGGCAGGGACGCACTATGGCTACACCTTC	NA	TRBV27	NA	TRBJ1-2	15
CASSSAALGARDQYF	TGTGCCAGCAGCTCCGCTGCTTTAGGGGCTCGGGACCAGTACTTC	NA	TRBV7-9	NA	TRBJ2-5	15
CASTGTISTEAFF	TGCGCCAGCACCGGGACGATAAGCACTGAAGCTTTCTTT	NA	TRBV4-1	NA	TRBJ1-1	13
CASSQPPGQGGNEQFF	TGCGCCAGCAGCCAACCTCCGGGACAGGGAGGTAATGAGCAGTTCTTC	TRBD1	TRBV10-1	few	TRBJ2-1	16
CASHRGASTEAFF	TGTGCCAGCCACCGGGGGGCGTCCACTGAAGCTTTCTTT	NA	TRBV19	NA	TRBJ1-1	13
CASSVPRAGADGYTF	TGTGCCAGCAGCGTACCGAGGGCAGGGGCGGATGGCTACACCTTC	NA	TRBV9	NA	TRBJ1-2	15
CASSLGGFQPQHF	TGTGCCAGCAGCTTAGGGGGGTTTCAGCCCCAGCATTTT	NA	TRBV11-2	NA	TRBJ1-5	13
CASSSPGTGTYEQYF	TGTGCCAGCAGCTCCCCCGGGACAGGCACCTACGAGCAGTACTTC	TRBD1	TRBV13	NA	TRBJ2-7	15
CASSLGTERGGTF	TGTGCCAGCAGCTTAGGGACGGAGAGGGGAGGTACCTTC	NA	TRBV7-9	once	TRBJ1-2	13
CASSRGWNEQYF	TGTGCCAGCAGCAGGGGCTGGAACGAGCAGTACTTC	NA	TRBV5-4	NA	TRBJ2-7	12
CASSLGSTQKPQHF	TGTGCCAGCAGCTTGGGGTCCACCCAAAAGCCCCAGCATTTT	NA	TRBV5-8	NA	TRBJ1-5	14
CASTREQGANNEQFF	TGTGCCAGCACCAGGGAGCAGGGGGCAAACAATGAGCAGTTCTTC	TRBD1	TRBV2	NA	TRBJ2-1	15
CASSRLAGGLNEQFF	TGTGCCAGCAGCCGTCTAGCGGGGGGCCTCAATGAGCAGTTCTTC	TRBD2	TRBV5-4	NA	TRBJ2-1	15
CATKETFNSPLHF	TGTGCCACTAAGGAGACCTTTAATTCACCCCTCCACTTT	NA	TRBV28	NA	TRBJ1-6	13
CASSLRPGSDTDTQYF	TGTGCCAGCAGCCTCCGCCCGGGATCCGACACAGATACGCAGTATTTT	NA	TRBV7-2	NA	TRBJ2-3	16
CAISEHQRDEKLFF	TGTGCCATCAGTGAGCATCAACGAGATGAAAAACTGTTTTTT	NA	TRBV10-3	few	TRBJ1-4	14
CASSRQGGPSYNEQFF	TGTGCCAGCAGCCGACAGGGGGGGCCCTCCTACAATGAGCAGTTCTTC	TRBD1	TRBV7-2	NA	TRBJ2-1	16
CASSSPGGRGCEQYF	TGCGCCAGCAGTTCCCCTGGGGGCAGGGGATGCGAGCAGTACTTC	NA	TRBV23-1	few	TRBJ2-7	15
CASSRGGAGPPYEQYF	TGTGCCAGCAGTCGGGGTGGGGCGGGGCCCCCCTACGAGCAGTACTTC	NA	TRBV5-4	NA	TRBJ2-7	16
CASSPGAARGEKLFF	TGTGCTAGCAGCCCGGGGGCGGCGCGGGGTGAAAAACTGTTTTTT	NA	TRBV9	NA	TRBJ1-4	15
CAWSAGPSYEQYF	TGTGCCTGGAGTGCCGGACCCTCCTACGAGCAGTACTTC	NA	TRBV30	NA	TRBJ2-7	13